The text below deals with one T cell receptor (beta chain). The CDR3 is made up of 13 amino acids. The V segment lost 7 bases and the J segment 8 bases; nucleotides outside the gene matches: 4. CDR1 is ENHRY, CDR2 SYGVKD, per germline. The entry originates in a study of blood T cell repertoires in COVID-19. Overall study context: Italy, Spain and the United States were the sources of the convalescent and acute COVID-19 samples.

In the original workflow: Reference gene primer amplification gave nucleated cell count estimates. TCRdb's copy holds only in-frame clones and misses some; the assay was immunoSEQ multiplex PCR. Clone size and V and J calls were adopted from that table, with D and trimming inferred from the DNA. Found here are approximately 120,000 clones, around 81% of them singletons; the top ten hold 3.5% to 5%. The chain uses TRBV10-3 and TRBJ1-6, with TRBD1 matching 8 bases. The sample consisted of peripheral blood. This TCR derives from a human donor in a cohort sampled during active or convalescent COVID-19. The CDR3 DNA reads as TGTGCCATCAAAGGACAGGGTTATTCACCCCTCCACTTT. Amino acid sequence: CAIKGQGYSPLHF.